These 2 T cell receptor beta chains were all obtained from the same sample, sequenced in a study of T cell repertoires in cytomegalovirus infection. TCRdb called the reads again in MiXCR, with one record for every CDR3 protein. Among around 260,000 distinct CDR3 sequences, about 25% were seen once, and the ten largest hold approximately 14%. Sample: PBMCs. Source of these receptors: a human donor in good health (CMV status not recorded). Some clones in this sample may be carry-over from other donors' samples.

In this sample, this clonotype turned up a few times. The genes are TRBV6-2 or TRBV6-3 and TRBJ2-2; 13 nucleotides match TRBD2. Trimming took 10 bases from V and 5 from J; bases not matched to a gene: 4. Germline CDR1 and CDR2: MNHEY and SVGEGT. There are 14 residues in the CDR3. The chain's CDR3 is CATRLAGGTGELFF. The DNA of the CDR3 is TGTGCCACCAGACTAGCGGGAGGTACCGGGGAGCTGTTTTTT.

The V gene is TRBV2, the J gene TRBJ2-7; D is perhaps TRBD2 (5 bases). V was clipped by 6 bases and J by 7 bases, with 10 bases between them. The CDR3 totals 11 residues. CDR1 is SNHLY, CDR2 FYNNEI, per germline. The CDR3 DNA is TGTGCCAGCAGATCCGGCGGGGAGCAGTACTTC. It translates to CASRSGGEQYF.